Presented here are 8 T cell receptor beta chains from one specimen sequenced in a study of blood T cell repertoires in COVID-19. The protocol was immunoSEQ multiplex PCR, while the TCRdb copy is restricted to in-frame clones and leaves out a portion. The profile shows 150,000 or so clones, roughly 75% of them singletons. Source material: PBMCs or T cells enriched from blood (not recorded which). The receptor source for this set is a woman in her forties or fifties who had recovered from COVID-19.

The gene calls are TRBV28 and TRBJ2-2, with 8 bases that match TRBD1. V lost 8 bases, J lost 2 bases, and 4 bases stayed unmatched. Germline CDR1 and CDR2: MDHEN and SYDVKM. CDR3 length equals 14 residues. As DNA, the CDR3 is TGTGCCAGCGAAGGACAGGGAAACACCGGGGAGCTGTTTTTT. Its translation: CASEGQGNTGELFF.

J is TRBJ1-6 and V is TRBV6-5; maybe TRBD1 (6 bases). This CDR3 spans 13 amino acids. Per the germline V gene, CDR1 is MNHEY and CDR2 is SVGAGI. V was trimmed by 1 base and J by 8 bases, leaving 6 bases between them. CDR3 in amino acids: CASSYWTDSPLHF. In DNA, the CDR3 is TGTGCCAGCAGTTACTGGACAGATTCACCCCTCCACTTT.

The chain links TRBV5-1 to TRBJ2-5; TRBD2 matches 8 bases. CDR1 is SGHRS and CDR2 is YFSETQ in the germline V gene. The CDR3 runs 14 residues. V trimming: 5 bases; J trimming: 4 bases; junction bases outside the gene matches: 7. This chain's CDR3 is CASRPGGPRETQYF. The CDR3 DNA sequence: TGCGCCAGCAGACCGGGGGGGCCGCGAGAGACCCAGTACTTC.

This clone has only one observation. CDR3 in amino acids: CASSEFARGPQETQYF. The CDR3 nucleotides read TGTGCCAGCAGTGAATTCGCCCGGGGTCCACAAGAGACCCAGTACTTC. This chain uses TRBV2 with TRBJ2-5; weak D call: TRBD2 (5 bases). The germline CDR1 and CDR2 sequences are SNHLY and FYNNEI. V was cut by 2 bases and J by 2 bases, with 15 bases left in between. The CDR3 has 16 amino acids.

The rearrangement uses TRBV16 and TRBJ1-1; no clear D. Deletions cut 0 bases from V and 7 bases from J, with 6 bases between. The germline CDR1 and CDR2 sequences are KGHSY and FQNENV. This CDR3 is 12 amino acids long. The CDR3, as DNA: TGTGCCAGCAGCCAATCGGGAGGTGAAGCTTTCTTT. Encoded protein: CASSQSGGEAFF.

There are a few counts of this clone. V and J are TRBV28 and TRBJ1-3, with unresolved D. The germline V gene has CDR1 MDHEN and CDR2 SYDVKM. The V end was cut by 7 bases, the J end by 2 bases, with 12 bases between. This CDR3 region has 14 residues. This CDR3 reads CASISSGAGNTIYF. The CDR3 nucleotides read TGTGCCAGCATTTCTTCAGGTGCTGGAAACACCATATATTTT.

The rearrangement uses TRBV2 and TRBJ2-5; D not certain. The CDR3 length is 14 residues. V lost 2 bases to trimming and J lost 2 bases, with 9 bases between them. The germline gives CDR1 SNHLY, CDR2 FYNNEI. This CDR3 is CASSERSNQETQYF. The CDR3 nucleotides are TGTGCCAGCAGTGAACGGTCAAATCAAGAGACCCAGTACTTC.

This clone was seen more than once but under ten times. CDR3 region: CASSLFVGALTQYF. In DNA, the CDR3 is TGTGCCAGCAGTTTGTTTGTAGGGGCTTTGACCCAGTACTTC. The chain joins TRBV5-6 to TRBJ2-5, with a possible D match to TRBD1 (5 bases). The germline CDR1 and CDR2 sequences are SGHDT and YYEEEE. Trimming took off 5 bases at V and 7 bases at J, with 18 bases between the two ends. The CDR3 has 14 residues. Full variable domain (missing parts from reference TRBV5-6 and TRBJ2-5): DAGVTQSPTHLIKTRGQQVTLRCSPKSGHDTVSWYQQALGQGPQFIFQYYEEEERQRGNFPDRFSGHQFPNYSSELNVNALLLGDSALYLCASSLFVGALTQYFGPGTRLLVL.